This T cell receptor (beta chain) was identified in a study of cytomegalovirus exposure and HLA in healthy donors. Assay: immunoSEQ multiplex PCR; the TCRdb copy retains only in-frame clones and omits some. The sample consists of roughly 150,000 clones, about 96% of them appearing once. The study, taken as a whole, reports: Cytomegalovirus status was reportedly diagnosed by the classifier with high specificity and sensitivity. In vitro confirmation showed a few CMV-associated chains to be CMV antigen specific.

The CDR3 spans 13 residues. Germline V gives CDR1 LNHDA, CDR2 SQIVND (reference sequence). Unmatched junction bases numbered 10, after V lost 10 bases and J lost 5 bases. This clone was recorded only once. Its target is not known. The rearrangement uses TRBV19 and TRBJ2-7; 8 bases align to TRBD1. The sequence derives from a woman between 18 and 29 years old in good health and CMV-seronegative. Specimen: PBMCs. The chain's CDR3 is CATRQGSINEQYF. The CDR3 DNA is TGTGCCACCAGACAGGGGTCGATAAACGAGCAGTACTTC. Drawing the rest from reference TRBV19 and TRBJ2-7, the complete variable domain is DGGITQSPKYLFRKEGQNVTLSCEQNLNHDAMYWYRQDPGQGLRLIYYSQIVNDFQKGDIAEGYSVSREKKESFPLTVTSAQKNPTAFYLCATRQGSINEQYFGPGTRLTVT.